A single sample is the source of the 14 T cell receptor beta chains below, sequenced in a study of blood T cell repertoires in COVID-19. Libraries were prepared by immunoSEQ multiplex PCR; TCRdb keeps only in-frame clonotypes and omits some of them. The sample holds more than 95,000 clones, roughly 69% seen once. The sample was peripheral blood. The receptors were sampled from a woman in her sixties or seventies with acute or convalescent COVID-19.

Of note for this clone: The junction does not match germline at one end; this may be a read error. V and J are TRBV5-3 and TRBJ2-7, with D unclear. TRBV5-3 is noted as an ORF with a role that remains uncertain. The length of the CDR3 is 12 residues. The CDR3 coding sequence is TGTGCCAGAAGATTGGCCTACTACGAGCAGTACTTC. Its protein product is CARRLAYYEQYF.

The rearrangement links TRBV3-1 (or the pseudogene TRBV3-2) to TRBJ2-7; 7 bases line up with TRBD2. The CDR3 has 15 amino acids. V gave up 5 bases and J gave up 0 bases; unmatched junction bases: 7. Germline CDR1 LGHDT, CDR2 YNNKEL (reference sequence). CDR3 region: CASSTRGSNSYEQYF. The CDR3 region has the DNA TGTGCCAGCAGCACGCGGGGGTCAAACTCCTACGAGCAGTACTTC.

V and J are TRBV19 and TRBJ1-2, with 7 bases identical to TRBD1. Trimming at V came to 10 bases and at J to 7 bases, leaving 15 bases not matched to a gene. The CDR3 spans 14 residues. Per germline, CDR1 LNHDA and CDR2 SQIVND (reference sequence). CDR3: CATRTGAIMGGYTF. In DNA, the CDR3 is TGTGCCACTAGGACAGGAGCCATAATGGGTGGCTACACCTTC.

The chain has TRBV13 and TRBJ2-2; TRBD1 aligns across 10 bases. Germline-derived CDR1 and CDR2 are PRHDT and FYEKMQ (reference sequence). Trimming cost V 4 bases and J 3 bases; bases outside gene matches: 8. This CDR3 spans 17 amino acids. The CDR3 loop is CASSSTRGQGHTGELFF. In DNA, the CDR3 is TGTGCCAGCAGCTCTACTAGGGGACAGGGGCACACCGGGGAGCTGTTTTTT.

The chain recombines TRBV19 with TRBJ1-6; D might be TRBD1 (6 bases). This CDR3 region has 16 residues. Germline CDR1 LNHDA, CDR2 SQIVND (reference sequence). The V end was cut by 6 bases, the J end by 7 bases, with 19 bases between. CDR3 sequence: CASRAGAGIKNSPLHF. CDR3 coding DNA: TGTGCCAGTAGGGCAGGGGCTGGGATCAAGAATTCACCCCTCCACTTT.

The V and J genes are TRBV2 and TRBJ2-6; 9 positions match TRBD1. Germline trimming cut 8 bases from V and 1 base from J; bases unmatched to any gene: 9. This CDR3 spans 17 amino acids. Germline V gives CDR1 SNHLY, CDR2 FYNNEI. CDR3 loop: CASGRDRVPSGANVLTF. The CDR3 DNA sequence: TGTGCCAGCGGACGGGACAGGGTTCCATCTGGGGCCAACGTCCTGACTTTC.

V and J are TRBV6-4 and TRBJ2-1; D may be TRBD1 (5 bases). This CDR3 has 15 amino acids. In germline, CDR1 is MRHNA, CDR2 SNTAGT. Between the trimmed V and J ends, which lost 0 bases and 0 bases, there was a span of 6 bases. CDR3 sequence reads: CASSDSQGSYNEQFF. CDR3 coding DNA: TGTGCCAGCAGTGACTCTCAGGGCTCCTACAATGAGCAGTTCTTC.

This clone was recorded a few times. The V and J genes are TRBV11-2 and TRBJ2-1; D ambiguous. CDR1 and CDR2 (germline): SGHAT, FQNNGV. The CDR3 is made up of 14 amino acids. Trimming removed 1 base from V and 8 bases from J, with 12 bases in between. CDR3 in DNA: TGTGCCAGCAGCTTAGTAACACCTCGGGATGAGCAGTTCTTC. Its protein is CASSLVTPRDEQFF.

This clone has only a few counts. The V gene is TRBV28, the J gene TRBJ1-5; D is unresolved. V lost 8 bases, J lost 3 bases, and 17 bases lay in between. The CDR3 has 15 amino acids. Germline CDR1 is MDHEN and CDR2 is SYDVKM. The DNA for the CDR3 is TGTGCCAGCCACCTAGCCCCAGGTATCAATCAGCCCCAGCATTTT. Residues: CASHLAPGINQPQHF.

The chain carries TRBV29-1 and TRBJ1-2, with TRBD1 matching 8 bases. The CDR3 extends over 11 amino acids. The germline V gene encodes CDR1 SQVTM and CDR2 ANQGSEA. V dropped 4 bases and J dropped 10; count of bases not matched to a gene: 5. The CDR3 is CSVVLDRDYTF. CDR3 sequence (DNA): TGCAGCGTTGTATTGGACAGGGACTACACCTTC.

This clone was observed once. This chain connects TRBV3-1 (or the pseudogene TRBV3-2) to TRBJ2-2; possible D gene TRBD2, 6 bases. This CDR3 contains 13 residues. V was trimmed by 4 bases and J by 8 bases, leaving 11 bases between them. Looked up from germline, CDR1 is LGHDT and CDR2 is YNNKEL (reference sequence). The CDR3 reads CASSRMSGGELFF. Here the CDR3 DNA reads TGTGCCAGCAGCCGGATGAGCGGGGGGGAGCTGTTTTTT.

A few counts support this clone. The CDR3 DNA is TGTGCCAGCAGTTACCAGGCTAGCGGGGGCAATGAGCAGTTCTTC. Amino acid sequence: CASSYQASGGNEQFF. V gene TRBV6-2 or TRBV6-3 combines with J gene TRBJ2-1, with 10 bases lining up with TRBD2. Trimming at V came to 2 bases and at J to 6 bases, leaving 4 bases not matched to a gene. Germline CDR1 MNHEY, CDR2 SVGEGT. The CDR3 totals 15 residues.

V gene TRBV10-3 combines with J gene TRBJ2-7; D not resolved. This CDR3 contains 11 residues. Germline values: CDR1 ENHRY, CDR2 SYGVKD. V was clipped by 1 base and J by 5 bases, with 3 bases between them. As DNA, the CDR3 is TGTGCCATCAGTGAGTTCAACGAGCAGTACTTC. Encoded protein: CAISEFNEQYF.

The V and J genes are TRBV19 and TRBJ2-1; D perhaps matches TRBD2 (6 bases). Per the germline V gene, CDR1 is LNHDA and CDR2 is SQIVND (reference sequence). This CDR3 comprises 15 residues. Trimming took 7 bases from V and 1 from J, leaving 14 bases between them. CDR3 coding DNA: TGTGCCAGTACCCCCGGGAGTGGGTCCTACAATGAGCAGTTCTTC. As protein: CASTPGSGSYNEQFF.